This T cell receptor (beta chain) was observed in a study of T cells in narcolepsy listed by TCRdb under 2018. As for the study more broadly: Patients with narcolepsy type 1 or type 2 (NT1, NT2) and healthy control donors were enrolled in the study. The study used TCR Vbeta sequencing to track clonotypes in blood and CSF while looking for autoreactive T cells in narcolepsy patients that target self-antigens of hypocretin neurons (hypocretin, TRIB2). The research as a whole found: According to the report, autoreactive clonotypes were detected serially in the blood of the same patients and of different patients, but not in healthy controls. HCRT-specific and TRIB2-specific autoreactive clonotypes were highlighted in plots that compared CD4+ T cell clonotypes in CSF versus blood from the same patient.

For TCR Vbeta sequencing and comparison with CSF CD8+ T cells, memory CD8+ T cells were sorted ex vivo from patient blood. The CDR3 starts with the cysteine, ends with the phenylalanine, and has 15 residues. The read is trimmed to its CDR3 DNA, 45 bases read in frame from base 1. As encoded in the germline V gene, CDR1 is SGHTA while CDR2 is FQGNSA. The junction shows trimming of 3 bases on V and 6 bases on J, and the gene matches do not reach 3 bases of it. The library relied on the immunoSEQ multiplex PCR assay. Entries here come from immuneACCESS through TCRdb and include only in-frame sequences with V and J called. Some clones fail to appear in such tables; in the studies checked, an unresolved V gene covers under half of the shortfall, and the cause of the remainder is unknown. The sample has some 8,000 clones on record, over 60% of them singletons. The top ten clonotypes cover about a fifth of the sample.

A remark on this clone: This clone's antigen is unknown. Nothing much larger sits one base from this clone, and base qualities are not available.

The sequenced sample was CD45RA- memory CD8+ T cells from PBMCs. The sample's cell subset or site label, decoded: memory T cells sorted ex vivo from peripheral blood. This chain is built from TRBV7-2 and TRBJ2-7; 15 bases in the middle match TRBD2. This TCR was recovered from a human donor with narcolepsy. The CDR3 here reads CASSLTGLAGGEQYF. The bases read TGTGCCAGCAGCTTGACGGGACTAGCGGGGGGCGAGCAGTACTTC.